This T cell receptor beta chain was captured by sequencing in a study of post-analysis software for immune sequencing data. Study-level points and caveats: In patients, TRBV5-6, TRBV5-1 and TRBV20-1 belonged to roughly 5 TRBV segments found more frequently than in controls. Compared with controls, patients showed significantly lower normalized Chao1 diversity.

Each TCR beta cDNA library carried unique molecular identifiers. The yield from roughly 1 to 10 million T cells was roughly 500,000 cDNA molecules in total. Each CDR3 protein is one row after TCRdb ran MiXCR on the PCR reads. Of about 430,000 distinct CDR3 sequences listed, roughly 40% are singletons. As regards this clonotype: Antigen: not known.

The germline V gene has CDR1 MNHEY and CDR2 SVGAGI. CDR3 length equals 19 residues. Germline trimming cut 2 bases from V and 1 base from J; bases unmatched to any gene: 16. Sequencing was carried out using blood. The clonotype originates from a girl aged 2 to 10 with multiple sclerosis. This sequence joins TRBV6-5 and TRBJ1-1; 7 nucleotides agree with TRBD1. The CDR3 bases are TGTGCCAGCAGTTACCACACTCTTCGGGACAGTAGGAGGAACACTGAAGCTTTCTTT. This sequence encodes CASSYHTLRDSRRNTEAFF.